By sample fraction, the clone carrying this T cell receptor (beta chain) is medium-sized. Antigen unknown. Using approximately 15 ng of total RNA, TCR libraries were made with the QIAseq Immune Repertoire TCR panel. TCRdb fed the reads into MiXCR, producing one record per CDR3 protein. Seen here are some 200 distinct CDR3 sequences, approximately 14% observed once, and the top ten hold roughly three fifths. There are 15 residues in the CDR3. In germline, CDR1 is DFQATT, CDR2 SNEGSKA (reference sequence). Trimming removed 1 base from V and 3 bases from J, with 15 bases in between. This record belongs to a study of circulating CD8 cells and anti-PD-1 response in melanoma. Notes on the study in general: Diversity ranked highest in DNEG and lowest in TIGIT subsets. Under 8% of TRB clonotypes were shared between subsets at M1. A small cohort with few responders supplied the baseline and M1 comparisons. No tumor material was available, so peptide assays assessed reactivity.

From live CD3+CD8+TCRalphabeta+ cells, four PD-1 and/or TIGIT subsets were sorted. The source is a human donor with melanoma. The chain has TRBV20-1 and TRBJ2-5; D might be TRBD2 (6 bases). The specimen was CD8+ T cells from PBMCs, collected at baseline or after one month of anti-PD-1 therapy (not recorded which). In DNA, the CDR3 is TGCAGTGCTAGAGTTTTGGGATTAGCGGAAGAGACCCAGTACTTC. It translates to CSARVLGLAEETQYF.